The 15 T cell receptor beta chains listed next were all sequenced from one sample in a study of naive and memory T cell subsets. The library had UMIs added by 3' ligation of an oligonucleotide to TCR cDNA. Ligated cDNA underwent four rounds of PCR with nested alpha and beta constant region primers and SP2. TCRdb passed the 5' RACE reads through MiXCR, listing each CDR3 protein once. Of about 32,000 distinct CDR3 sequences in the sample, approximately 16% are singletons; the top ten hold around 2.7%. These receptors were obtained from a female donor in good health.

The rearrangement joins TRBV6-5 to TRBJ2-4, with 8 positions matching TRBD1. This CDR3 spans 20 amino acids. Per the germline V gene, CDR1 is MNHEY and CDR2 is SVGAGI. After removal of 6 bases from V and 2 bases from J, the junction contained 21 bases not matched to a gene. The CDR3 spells CASRLIRTGTGPTPKNIQYF. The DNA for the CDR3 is TGTGCCAGCAGACTCATCAGGACAGGGACGGGCCCTACCCCCAAAAACATTCAGTACTTC.

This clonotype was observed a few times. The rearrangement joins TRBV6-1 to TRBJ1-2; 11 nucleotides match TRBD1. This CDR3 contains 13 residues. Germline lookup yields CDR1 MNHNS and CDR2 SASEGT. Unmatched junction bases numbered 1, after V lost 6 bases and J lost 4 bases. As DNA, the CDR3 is TGTGCCAGCAGGGACAGGGGGCTCTATGGCTACACCTTC. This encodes CASRDRGLYGYTF.

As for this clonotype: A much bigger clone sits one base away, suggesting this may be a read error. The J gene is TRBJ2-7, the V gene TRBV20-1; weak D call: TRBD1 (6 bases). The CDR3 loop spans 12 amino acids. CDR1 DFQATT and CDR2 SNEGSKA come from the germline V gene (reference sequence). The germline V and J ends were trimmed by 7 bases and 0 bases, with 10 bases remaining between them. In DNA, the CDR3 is TGCAGTGGGGACAAGCCCTCCTACGAGCAGTACTTC. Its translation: CSGDKPSYEQYF.

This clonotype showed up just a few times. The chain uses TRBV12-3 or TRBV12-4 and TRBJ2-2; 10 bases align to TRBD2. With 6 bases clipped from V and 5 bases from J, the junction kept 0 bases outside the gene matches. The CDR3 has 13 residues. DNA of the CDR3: TGTGCCAGCAGACTAGCGGGGACCGGGGAGCTGTTTTTT. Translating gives CASRLAGTGELFF.

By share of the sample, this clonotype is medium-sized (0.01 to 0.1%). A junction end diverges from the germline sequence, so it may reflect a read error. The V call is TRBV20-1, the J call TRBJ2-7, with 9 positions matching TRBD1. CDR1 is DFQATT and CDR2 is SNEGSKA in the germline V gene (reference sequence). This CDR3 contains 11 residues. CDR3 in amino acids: CSAGDRGLPYF. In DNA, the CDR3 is TGCAGTGCTGGAGACAGGGGGTTGCCGTACTTC.

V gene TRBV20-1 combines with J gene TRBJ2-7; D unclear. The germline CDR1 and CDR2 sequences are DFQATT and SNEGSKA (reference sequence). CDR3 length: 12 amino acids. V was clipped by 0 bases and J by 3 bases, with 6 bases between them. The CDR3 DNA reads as TGCAGTGCTAGAGATCCTAGCTACGAGCAGTACTTC. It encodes CSARDPSYEQYF.

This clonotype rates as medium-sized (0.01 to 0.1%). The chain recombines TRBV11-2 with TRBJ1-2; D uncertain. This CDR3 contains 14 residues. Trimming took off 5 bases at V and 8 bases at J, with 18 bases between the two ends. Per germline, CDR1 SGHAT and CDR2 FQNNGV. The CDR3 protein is CASSPQGNVGGYTF. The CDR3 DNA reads TGTGCCAGCAGCCCTCAAGGGAACGTGGGAGGCTACACCTTC.

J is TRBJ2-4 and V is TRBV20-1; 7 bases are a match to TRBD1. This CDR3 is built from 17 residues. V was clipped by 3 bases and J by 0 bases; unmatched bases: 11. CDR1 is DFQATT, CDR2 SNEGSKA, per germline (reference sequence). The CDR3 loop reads CSARDPGQEIAKNIQYF. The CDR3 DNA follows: TGCAGTGCTAGGGACCCTGGACAGGAAATAGCCAAAAACATTCAGTACTTC.

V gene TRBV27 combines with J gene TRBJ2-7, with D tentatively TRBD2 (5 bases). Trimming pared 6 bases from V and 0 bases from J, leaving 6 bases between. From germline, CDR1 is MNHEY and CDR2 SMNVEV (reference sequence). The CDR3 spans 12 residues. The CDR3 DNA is TGTGCCAGCAGGGGGAGCTCCTACGAGCAGTACTTC. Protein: CASRGSSYEQYF.

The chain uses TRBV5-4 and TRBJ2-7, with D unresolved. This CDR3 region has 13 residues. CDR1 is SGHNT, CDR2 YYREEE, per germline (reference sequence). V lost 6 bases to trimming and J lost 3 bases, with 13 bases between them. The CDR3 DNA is TGTGCCAGCACCCGCGACGGGTTCTACGAGCAGTACTTC. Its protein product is CASTRDGFYEQYF.

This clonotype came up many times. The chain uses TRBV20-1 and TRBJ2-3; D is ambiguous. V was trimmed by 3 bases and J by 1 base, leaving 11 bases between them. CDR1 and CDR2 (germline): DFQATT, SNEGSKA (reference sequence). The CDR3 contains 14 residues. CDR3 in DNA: TGCAGTGCTAGGGCCTTAAGGGGCACAGATACGCAGTATTTT. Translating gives CSARALRGTDTQYF.

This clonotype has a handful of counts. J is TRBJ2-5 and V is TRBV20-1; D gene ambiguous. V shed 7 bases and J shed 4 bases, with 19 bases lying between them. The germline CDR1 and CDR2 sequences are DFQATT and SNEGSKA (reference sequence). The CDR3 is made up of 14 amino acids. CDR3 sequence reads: CSVARAPSGETQYF. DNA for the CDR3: TGCAGTGTTGCCCGCGCCCCAAGTGGAGAGACCCAGTACTTC.

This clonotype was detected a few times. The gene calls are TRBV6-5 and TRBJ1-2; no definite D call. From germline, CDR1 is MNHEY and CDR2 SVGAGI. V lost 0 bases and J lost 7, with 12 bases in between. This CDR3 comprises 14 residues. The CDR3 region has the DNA TGTGCCAGCAGTTACTCGAGGTCGGCCCTTGGCTACACCTTC. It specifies CASSYSRSALGYTF.

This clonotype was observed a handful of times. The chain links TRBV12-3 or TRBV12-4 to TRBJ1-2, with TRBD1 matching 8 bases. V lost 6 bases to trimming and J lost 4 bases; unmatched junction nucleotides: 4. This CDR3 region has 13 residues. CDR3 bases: TGTGCCAGCAGACCCGACAGGGGCTATGGCTACACCTTC. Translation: CASRPDRGYGYTF.

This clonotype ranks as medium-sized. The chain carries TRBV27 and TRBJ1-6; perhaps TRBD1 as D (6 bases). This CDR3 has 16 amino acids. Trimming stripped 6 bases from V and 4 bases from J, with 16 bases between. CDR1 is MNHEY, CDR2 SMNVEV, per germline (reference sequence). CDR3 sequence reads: CASRGSGVPYNSPLHF. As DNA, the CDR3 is TGTGCCAGCAGGGGGTCAGGGGTTCCTTATAATTCACCCCTCCACTTT.